The 7 T cell receptor beta chains below all came from one sample that was sequenced in a study of identical twins. TCRdb itself ran the 5' RACE reads through MiXCR, one entry per CDR3 protein. The data show approximately 530,000 distinct CDR3 sequences, under 25% seen once. This sample was also put to use in a study of yellow fever vaccine responses in identical twins.

The material sequenced was CD4+ T cells sorted from blood. The origin of the receptors is a woman younger than 30 in good health.

This clonotype has a handful of counts. The V call is TRBV3-1, the J call TRBJ2-1, with 10 bases that match TRBD2. The CDR3 totals 17 residues. J was trimmed by 6 bases and V by 1 base; bases with no gene match: 9. Per the germline V gene, CDR1 is LGHDT and CDR2 is YNNKEL (reference sequence). The CDR3, as DNA: TGTGCCAGCAGCCAAGCAGTTTTGCTAGCGGGAGCCAATGAGCAGTTCTTC. Translating gives CASSQAVLLAGANEQFF.

CDR3 region: CASSQTGTAPYEQYF. The CDR3 DNA is TGTGCCAGCAGCCAGACCGGGACAGCCCCCTACGAGCAGTACTTC. This chain connects TRBV3-1 to TRBJ2-7, with TRBD1 matching over 7 bases. CDR3 length: 15 amino acids. Unmatched junction bases numbered 7, after V lost 3 bases and J lost 2 bases. Germline lookup yields CDR1 LGHDT and CDR2 YNNKEL (reference sequence).

The chain recombines TRBV19 with TRBJ2-1; D is unclear. Germline values: CDR1 LNHDA, CDR2 SQIVND (reference sequence). This CDR3 is 11 amino acids long. The germline V and J ends were trimmed by 3 bases and 9 bases, with 6 bases remaining between them. DNA of the CDR3: TGTGCCAGTAGTATTAGGGTTGAGCAGTTCTTC. Translating gives CASSIRVEQFF.

The gene calls are TRBV12-3 or TRBV12-4 and TRBJ2-5, with unresolved D. The V gene lost 3 bases and the J gene lost 2 bases, with 16 bases spanning the gap. CDR3 length: 16 residues. The CDR3 nucleotides read TGTGCCAGCAGTTTTTTAGCTCCGGAGTGGCAAGAGACCCAGTACTTC. This gives the protein CASSFLAPEWQETQYF.

This clonotype came up a few times. The V gene is TRBV18, the J gene TRBJ2-3, with 7 bases aligning to TRBD1. Germline trimming cut 3 bases from V and 0 bases from J; bases unmatched to any gene: 6. This CDR3 has 16 amino acids. Germline V lookup: CDR1 KGHSH, CDR2 LQKENI. The CDR3 region is CASSPVTGLSTDTQYF. Here the CDR3 DNA reads TGTGCCAGCTCACCGGTGACAGGGCTCAGCACAGATACGCAGTATTTT.

This clonotype was detected a few times. V and J are TRBV6-5 and TRBJ2-3; D call uncertain. Between the trimmed V and J ends, which lost 10 bases and 3 bases, there was a span of 8 bases. Per the germline V gene, CDR1 is MNHEY and CDR2 is SVGAGI. The CDR3 is made up of 11 amino acids. CDR3 coding DNA: TGTGCCACCCACTGGACAGATACGCAGTATTTT. Translation gives CATHWTDTQYF.

The chain combines TRBV5-1 with TRBJ2-3; D gene uncertain. Looked up from germline, CDR1 is SGHRS and CDR2 is YFSETQ. The V and J ends lost 0 bases and 4 bases respectively, with 15 bases between them. The length of the CDR3 is 16 residues. CDR3 amino acids: CASSLARSVGADTQYF. The CDR3 DNA sequence: TGCGCCAGCAGCTTGGCTAGGTCTGTGGGCGCAGATACGCAGTATTTT.